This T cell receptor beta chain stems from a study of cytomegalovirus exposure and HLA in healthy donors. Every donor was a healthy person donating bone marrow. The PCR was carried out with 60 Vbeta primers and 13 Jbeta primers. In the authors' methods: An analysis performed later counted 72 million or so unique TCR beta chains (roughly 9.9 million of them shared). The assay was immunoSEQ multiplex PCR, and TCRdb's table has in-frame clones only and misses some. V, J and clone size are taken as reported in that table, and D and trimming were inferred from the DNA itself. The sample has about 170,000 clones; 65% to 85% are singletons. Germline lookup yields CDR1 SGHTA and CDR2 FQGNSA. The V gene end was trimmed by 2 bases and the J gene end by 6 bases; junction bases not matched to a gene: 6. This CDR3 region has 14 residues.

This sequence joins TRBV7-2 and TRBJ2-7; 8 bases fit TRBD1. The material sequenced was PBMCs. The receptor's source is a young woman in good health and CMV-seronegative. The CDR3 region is CASSLRQGATEQYF. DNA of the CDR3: TGTGCCAGCAGCTTAAGGCAGGGGGCGACCGAGCAGTACTTC.